A selection of T cell receptor beta chains follows, all from one sample in a study of blood T cell repertoires in COVID-19. Measured with immunoSEQ multiplex PCR; TCRdb has only the in-frame clones, and not every one. The sample has tens of thousands of clones, less than 90% seen once. Sequenced input: peripheral blood. These TCRs come from a woman aged 55-70 years with acute or convalescent COVID-19. The CDR3 runs from the conserved cysteine through the conserved F or W. D genes are given only for firm matches. A clone size is listed for some rows: how often the clone was seen (once, few, many), or a class if it is expanded.

CASSTPGQGNYGYTF,TGTGCCAGCAGTACTCCGGGACAGGGAAACTATGGCTACACCTTC,TRBD1,TRBJ1-2,.,TRBV28
CASSEDRNTEAFF,TGTGCCAGCAGCGAGGACAGAAACACTGAAGCTTTCTTT,.,TRBJ1-1,.,TRBV2
CSGQENTEAFF,TGCAGCGGACAGGAGAACACTGAAGCTTTCTTT,.,TRBJ1-1,once,TRBV29-1
CASSKQGAVNYEQYF,TGTGCCAGCAGTAAACAGGGGGCGGTAAACTACGAGCAGTACTTC,TRBD1,TRBJ2-7,.,TRBV6-5
CSVDRGQRGTEAFF,TGCAGCGTTGATAGGGGGCAAAGGGGCACTGAAGCTTTCTTT,TRBD1,TRBJ1-1,few,TRBV29-1
CASSARGGSYNEQFF,TGTGCCAGCAGTGCTCGGGGGGGCTCCTACAATGAGCAGTTCTTC,TRBD2,TRBJ2-1,.,TRBV25-1
CAAGGANYGYTF,TGTGCCGCGGGGGGAGCTAACTATGGCTACACCTTC,.,TRBJ1-2,.,TRBV30
CASSQGQVTGELFF,TGCGCCAGCAGCCAGGGACAGGTAACCGGGGAGCTGTTTTTT,TRBD1,TRBJ2-2,.,TRBV5-1
CASRIALPTYNEQFF,TGCGCCAGCAGAATAGCCCTACCCACCTACAATGAGCAGTTCTTC,.,TRBJ2-1,.,TRBV4-1
CASRWTPSTEAFF,TGTGCCAGTCGATGGACTCCAAGCACTGAAGCTTTCTTT,.,TRBJ1-1,.,TRBV5-5
CASSSGTGGASYNSPLHF,TGTGCCAGCAGTTCCGGGACAGGGGGCGCATCCTATAATTCACCCCTCCACTTT,TRBD1,TRBJ1-6,.,TRBV28
CASSLMGQALEQYF,TGTGCCAGCAGCTTAATGGGACAGGCCCTGGAGCAGTACTTC,TRBD1,TRBJ2-7,.,TRBV11-2
CASSLNGNEQFF,TGTGCCAGCAGTTTAAACGGGAATGAGCAGTTCTTC,.,TRBJ2-1,.,TRBV13
CASSLFSAGGPGGELFF,TGCGCCAGCAGCTTGTTCAGTGCGGGAGGGCCCGGCGGGGAGCTGTTTTTT,TRBD2,TRBJ2-2,.,TRBV5-1
CASSPLPSGRLDGDEQYF,TGTGCCAGCAGCCCTCTCCCTAGCGGGAGACTAGACGGCGACGAGCAGTACTTC,TRBD2,TRBJ2-7,.,TRBV3-1/TRBV3-2
CASSYGQGAYNEQFF,TGCGCCAGCAGCTACGGACAGGGGGCCTACAATGAGCAGTTCTTC,TRBD1,TRBJ2-1,.,TRBV5-1
CASSLANRAEAFF,TGTGCCAGCAGTTTAGCCAACAGAGCTGAAGCTTTCTTT,.,TRBJ1-1,.,TRBV28
CAISGTDTGELFF,TGTGCCATCAGCGGGACAGACACCGGGGAGCTGTTTTTT,TRBD1,TRBJ2-2,few,TRBV10-3
CASSTYGDIHYGYTF,TGTGCCAGCAGCACGTACGGGGATATACACTATGGCTACACCTTC,.,TRBJ1-2,.,TRBV7-2
CASSFGHLANYGYTF,TGTGCCAGCAGCTTCGGACACCTAGCTAACTATGGCTACACCTTC,.,TRBJ1-2,.,TRBV9
CASSSPEGRGNSPLHF,TGTGCCAGCAGTTCTCCGGAAGGCAGGGGTAATTCACCCCTCCACTTT,.,TRBJ1-6,once,TRBV5-4
CASRPGAGYGYTF,TGTGCCAGCAGACCAGGGGCAGGATATGGCTACACCTTC,.,TRBJ1-2,.,TRBV6-5
CATYGGSMNTEAFF,TGTGCCACGTACGGGGGATCCATGAACACTGAAGCTTTCTTT,.,TRBJ1-1,.,TRBV6-5
CASSWTGLYASTDTQYF,TGTGCCAGCAGTTGGACAGGGCTCTATGCTAGCACAGATACGCAGTATTTT,TRBD1,TRBJ2-3,once,TRBV28
CASSPGNRASSYNEQFF,TGTGCCAGCAGTCCCGGTAACAGGGCCTCCTCCTACAATGAGCAGTTCTTC,.,TRBJ2-1,.,TRBV28
CASRVNRAANQPQHF,TGTGCCAGCAGGGTTAACAGGGCAGCCAATCAGCCCCAGCATTTT,.,TRBJ1-5,.,TRBV6-5
CASTIESNQPQHF,TGTGCCAGCACAATAGAAAGCAATCAGCCCCAGCATTTT,.,TRBJ1-5,.,TRBV6-5
CATSDGEGEKLFF,TGTGCCACCAGTGATGGGGAGGGTGAAAAACTGTTTTTT,.,TRBJ1-4,.,TRBV24-1
CASSIYITNTEAFF,TGTGCCAGTAGTATATACATAACGAACACTGAAGCTTTCTTT,.,TRBJ1-1,.,TRBV19
CASSEHGYEQYF,TGTGCCAGCAGTGAACACGGCTACGAGCAGTACTTC,.,TRBJ2-7,.,TRBV6-1
CASSLELRGSHEQYF,TGCGCCAGCAGCTTGGAATTGCGCGGTTCCCACGAGCAGTACTTC,.,TRBJ2-7,.,TRBV5-1
CASRARTSTGELFF,TGCGCCAGCAGGGCCAGAACGTCCACCGGGGAGCTGTTTTTT,.,TRBJ2-2,.,TRBV5-1
CASSEVGTQYF,TGTGCCAGCAGTGAGGTGGGCACGCAGTATTTT,.,TRBJ2-3,.,TRBV2
CASSSPAGGTGELFF,TGTGCCAGCAGCTCCCCAGCGGGGGGTACCGGGGAGCTGTTTTTT,TRBD2,TRBJ2-2,.,TRBV7-9
CASRGQSALNTEAFF,TGTGCCAGCCGGGGACAAAGCGCGTTGAACACTGAAGCTTTCTTT,.,TRBJ1-1,.,TRBV2
CASSLSASSYEQYF,TGTGCCAGCAGCTTATCTGCTAGCTCCTACGAGCAGTACTTC,.,TRBJ2-7,.,TRBV7-8
CASSVGTQETQYF,TGTGCCAGCAGCGTAGGGACTCAAGAGACCCAGTACTTC,.,TRBJ2-5,.,TRBV9
CASSLGRRPYNEQFF,TGTGCCAGCAGCTTAGGGCGGAGGCCCTACAATGAGCAGTTCTTC,.,TRBJ2-1,.,TRBV7-2
CASGGMSDTQYF,TGTGCCAGCGGGGGGATGTCAGATACGCAGTATTTT,.,TRBJ2-3,once,TRBV9
CASSQISGTNEKLFF,TGCGCCAGCAGCCAAATTTCAGGAACTAATGAAAAACTGTTTTTT,.,TRBJ1-4,.,TRBV4-1
CASSGTSRNTGELFF,TGTGCCAGCTCCGGGACTAGTAGGAACACCGGGGAGCTGTTTTTT,TRBD2,TRBJ2-2,.,TRBV2
CASSQDRSSAWNSPLHF,TGTGCCAGCAGCCAAGACAGGTCTTCGGCTTGGAATTCACCCCTCCACTTT,.,TRBJ1-6,few,TRBV3-1/TRBV3-2
CARRIWGVGTEAFF,TGTGCCAGACGCATTTGGGGGGTAGGCACTGAAGCTTTCTTT,.,TRBJ1-1,.,TRBV27
CASSAGQGNQPQHF,TGTGCCAGCAGTGCCGGACAGGGCAATCAGCCCCAGCATTTT,TRBD1,TRBJ1-5,.,TRBV27
CASSAARSTDTQYF,TGTGCCAGCAGCGCCGCCAGAAGCACAGATACGCAGTATTTT,.,TRBJ2-3,once,TRBV7-3